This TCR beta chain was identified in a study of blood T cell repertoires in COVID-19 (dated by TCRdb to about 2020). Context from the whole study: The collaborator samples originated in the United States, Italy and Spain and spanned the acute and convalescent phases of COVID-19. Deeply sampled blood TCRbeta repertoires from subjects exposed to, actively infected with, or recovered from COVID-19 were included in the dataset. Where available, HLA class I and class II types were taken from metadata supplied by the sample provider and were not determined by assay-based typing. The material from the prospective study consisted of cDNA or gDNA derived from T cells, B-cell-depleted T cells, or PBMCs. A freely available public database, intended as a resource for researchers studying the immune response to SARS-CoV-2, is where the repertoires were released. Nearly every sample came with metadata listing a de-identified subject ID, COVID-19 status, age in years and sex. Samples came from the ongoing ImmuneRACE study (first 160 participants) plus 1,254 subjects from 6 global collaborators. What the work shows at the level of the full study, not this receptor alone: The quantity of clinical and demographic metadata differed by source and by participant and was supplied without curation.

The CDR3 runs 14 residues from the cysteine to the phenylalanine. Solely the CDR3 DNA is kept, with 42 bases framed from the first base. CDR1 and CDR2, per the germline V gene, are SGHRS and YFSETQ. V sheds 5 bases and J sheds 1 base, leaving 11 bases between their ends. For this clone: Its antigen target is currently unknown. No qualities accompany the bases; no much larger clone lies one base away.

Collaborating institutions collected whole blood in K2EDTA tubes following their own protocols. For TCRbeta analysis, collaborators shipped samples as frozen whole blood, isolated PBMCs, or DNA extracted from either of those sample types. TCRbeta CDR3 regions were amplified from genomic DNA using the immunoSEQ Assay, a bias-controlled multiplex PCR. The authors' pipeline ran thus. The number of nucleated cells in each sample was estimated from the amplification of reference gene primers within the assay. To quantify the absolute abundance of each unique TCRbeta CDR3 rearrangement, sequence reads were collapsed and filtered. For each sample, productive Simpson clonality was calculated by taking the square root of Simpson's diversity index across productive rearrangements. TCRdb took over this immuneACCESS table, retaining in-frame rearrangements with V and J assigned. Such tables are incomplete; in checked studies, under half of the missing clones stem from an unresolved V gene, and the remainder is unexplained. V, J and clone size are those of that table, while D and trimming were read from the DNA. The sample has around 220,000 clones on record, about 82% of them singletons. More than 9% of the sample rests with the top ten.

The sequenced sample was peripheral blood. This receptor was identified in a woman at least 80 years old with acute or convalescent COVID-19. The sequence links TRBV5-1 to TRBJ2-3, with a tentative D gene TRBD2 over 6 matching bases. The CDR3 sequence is CASRAGQGTDTQYF. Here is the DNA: TGCGCCAGCAGGGCGGGGCAGGGCACAGATACGCAGTATTTT.